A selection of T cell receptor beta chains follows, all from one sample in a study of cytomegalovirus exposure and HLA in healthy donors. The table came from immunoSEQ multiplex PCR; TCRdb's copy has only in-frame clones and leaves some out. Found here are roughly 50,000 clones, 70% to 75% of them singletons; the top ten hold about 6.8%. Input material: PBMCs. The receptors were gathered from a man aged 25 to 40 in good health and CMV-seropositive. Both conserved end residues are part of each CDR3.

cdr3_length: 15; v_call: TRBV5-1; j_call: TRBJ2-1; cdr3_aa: CASRTDRNSYNEQFF
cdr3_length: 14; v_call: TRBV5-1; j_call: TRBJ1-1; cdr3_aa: CASSLRPGQSEAFF
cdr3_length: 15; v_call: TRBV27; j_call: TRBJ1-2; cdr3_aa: CASSLGQGGGDGYTF
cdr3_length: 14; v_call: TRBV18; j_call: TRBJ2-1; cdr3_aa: CASSPPTSVSGQFF
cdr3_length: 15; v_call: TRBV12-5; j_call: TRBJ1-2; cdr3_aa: CASGTGTGGLYGYTF
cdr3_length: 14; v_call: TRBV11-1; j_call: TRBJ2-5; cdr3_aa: CASSPRDSQETQYF
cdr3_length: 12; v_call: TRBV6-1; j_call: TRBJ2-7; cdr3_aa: CASSGSVYEQYF
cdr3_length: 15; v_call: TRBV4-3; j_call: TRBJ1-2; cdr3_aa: CASSQETGDASGYTF
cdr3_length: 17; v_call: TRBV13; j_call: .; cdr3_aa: CASSSILRDSGSYEQYF
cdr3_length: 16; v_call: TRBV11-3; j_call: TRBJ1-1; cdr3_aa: CASSSHVPGSRTEAFF
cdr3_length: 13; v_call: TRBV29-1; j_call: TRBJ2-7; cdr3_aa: CSTTSGGSYEQYF
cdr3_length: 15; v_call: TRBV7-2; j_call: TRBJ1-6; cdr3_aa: CASSVLQGFVSPLHF
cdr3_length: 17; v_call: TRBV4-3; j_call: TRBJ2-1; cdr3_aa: CASSQDPRDMSYNEQFF
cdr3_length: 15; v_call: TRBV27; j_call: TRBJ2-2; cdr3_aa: CASSYSRTGTGELFF
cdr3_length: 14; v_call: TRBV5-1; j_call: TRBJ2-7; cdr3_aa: CASSLSQGTGEQYF
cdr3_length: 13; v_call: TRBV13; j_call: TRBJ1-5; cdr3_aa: CASSTGVEQPQHF
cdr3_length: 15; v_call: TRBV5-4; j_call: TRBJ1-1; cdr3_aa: CASSLGPRMNTEAFF
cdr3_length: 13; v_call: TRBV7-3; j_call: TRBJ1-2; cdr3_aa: CASSLRQGGGYTF
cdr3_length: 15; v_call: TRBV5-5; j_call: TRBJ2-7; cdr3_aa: CASSSRTGLAYEQYF
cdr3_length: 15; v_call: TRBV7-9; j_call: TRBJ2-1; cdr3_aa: CASSPRQGAYNEQFF
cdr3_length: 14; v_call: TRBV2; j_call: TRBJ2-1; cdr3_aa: CATLGQGKYNEQFF
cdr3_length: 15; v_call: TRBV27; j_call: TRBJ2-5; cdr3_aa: CASRNRGGGVETQYF
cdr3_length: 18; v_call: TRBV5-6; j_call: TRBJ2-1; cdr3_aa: CASSERVASGGTYNEQFF
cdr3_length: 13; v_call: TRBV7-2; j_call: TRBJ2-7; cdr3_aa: CASSFGRPNEQYF
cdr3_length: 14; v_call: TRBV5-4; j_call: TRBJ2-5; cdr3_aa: CASSLGQGEGTQYF
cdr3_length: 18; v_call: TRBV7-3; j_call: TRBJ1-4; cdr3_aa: CASSLRSPLEETNEKLFF
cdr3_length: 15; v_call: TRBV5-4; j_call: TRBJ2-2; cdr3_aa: CASRIRGPHTGELFF
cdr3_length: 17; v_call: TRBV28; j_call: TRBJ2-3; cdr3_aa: CASSSYLLDGGTDTQYF
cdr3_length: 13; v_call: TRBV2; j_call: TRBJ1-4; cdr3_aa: CAGTRDRAQKLFF
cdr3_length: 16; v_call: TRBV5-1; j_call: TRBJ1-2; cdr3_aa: CASSLEGQGPACGYTF
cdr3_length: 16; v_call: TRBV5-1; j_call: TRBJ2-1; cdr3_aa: CASSSLAGASYNEQFF
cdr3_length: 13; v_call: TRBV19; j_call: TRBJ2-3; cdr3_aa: CASSIGDTDTQYF
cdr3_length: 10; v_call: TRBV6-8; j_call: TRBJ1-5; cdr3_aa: CGLKGGPQHF
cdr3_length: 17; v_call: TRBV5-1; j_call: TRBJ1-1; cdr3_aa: CASSSPRTGGGNTEAFF
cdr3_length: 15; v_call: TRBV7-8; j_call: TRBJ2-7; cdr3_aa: CASSFAAPGGSEQYF
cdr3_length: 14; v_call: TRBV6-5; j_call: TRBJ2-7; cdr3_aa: CASSYTQSSYEQYF
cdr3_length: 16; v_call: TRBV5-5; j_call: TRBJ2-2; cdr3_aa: CASSLGGASGTGELFF
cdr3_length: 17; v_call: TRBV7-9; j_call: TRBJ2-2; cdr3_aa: CASRVGRILANTGELFF
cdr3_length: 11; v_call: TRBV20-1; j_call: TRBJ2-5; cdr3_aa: CSARTGGTQYF
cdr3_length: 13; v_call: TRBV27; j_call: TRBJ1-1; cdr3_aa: CASSYGEPLKAFF
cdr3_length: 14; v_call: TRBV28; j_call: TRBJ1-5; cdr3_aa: CASSNRVLNQPQHF
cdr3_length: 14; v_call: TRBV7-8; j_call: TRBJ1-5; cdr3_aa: CASSGYLGGQPQHF
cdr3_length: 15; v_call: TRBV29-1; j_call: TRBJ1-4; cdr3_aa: CSVVLPGQSNEKLFF
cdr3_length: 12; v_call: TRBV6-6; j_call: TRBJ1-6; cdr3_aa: CASSYQGAPLHF
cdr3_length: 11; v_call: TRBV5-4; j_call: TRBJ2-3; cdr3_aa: CASSEQDTQYF
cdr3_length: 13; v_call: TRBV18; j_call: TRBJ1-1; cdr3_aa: CASSSILNTEAFF
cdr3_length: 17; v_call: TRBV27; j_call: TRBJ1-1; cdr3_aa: CASSLRSWRAADTEAFF
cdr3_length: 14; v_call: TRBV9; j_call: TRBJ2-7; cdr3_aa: CASSASDRAHEQYF
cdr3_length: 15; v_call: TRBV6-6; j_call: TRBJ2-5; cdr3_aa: CASSYEPRREETQYF
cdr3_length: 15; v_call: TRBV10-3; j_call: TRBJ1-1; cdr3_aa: CAISQMDRGHDEAFF
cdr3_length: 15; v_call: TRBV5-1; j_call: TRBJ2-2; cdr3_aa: CASSLEGVDTGELFF
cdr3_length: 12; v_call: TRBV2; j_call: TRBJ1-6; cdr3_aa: CASRVVNGPLHF
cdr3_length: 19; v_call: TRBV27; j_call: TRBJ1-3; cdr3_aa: CASSPRTGGLRSSGNTIYF
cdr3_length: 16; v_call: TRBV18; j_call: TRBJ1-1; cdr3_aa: CASSPRQGGVNTEAFF
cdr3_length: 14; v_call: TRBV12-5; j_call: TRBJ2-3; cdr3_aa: CASGSGQGIDTQYF
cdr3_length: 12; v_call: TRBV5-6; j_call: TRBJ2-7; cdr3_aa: CASSFLLYEQYF